The T cell receptor (beta chain) under discussion was sequenced for a study of OX40 agonist ivuxolimab in advanced cancers. About the study: Given to patients was ivuxolimab, an agonistic anti-OX40 (CD134) antibody. Anti-PD-1, anti-PD-L1 or anti-CTLA-4 therapy given earlier was allowed, and 40% had some. Partial responses were observed in three patients, of whom one had hepatocellular carcinoma and two had cutaneous melanoma.

General study findings and limits: Clonal expansion from baseline to week 6 occurred in both CD4+ and CD8+ T cells.

Profiling relied on immunoSEQ multiplex PCR, and the TCRdb table lists in-frame clones only, not all of them. The data hold about 21,000 clones, with roughly 77% observed a single time. As to this clone: Its antigen remains unknown.

Specimen: CD4+ or CD8+ T cells sorted from blood, collected in a trial of the OX40 agonist ivuxolimab. This sequence was found in an adult with an advanced solid tumor such as melanoma, head and neck, liver or kidney cancer.

The CDR3 nucleotides are TGTGCCAGCGCCCGGGACGGCCAAGAGACCCAGTACTTC. Residues: CASARDGQETQYF. The V gene is TRBV18, the J gene TRBJ2-5; D may be TRBD1 or TRBD2 (5 bases each). In germline, CDR1 is KGHSH, CDR2 LQKENI. The CDR3 extends over 13 amino acids. Deletions cut 8 bases from V and 1 base from J, with 11 bases between.